Following are 14 T cell receptor beta chains from one sample sequenced in a study of T-cell memory formation after mild COVID-19. TCRdb redid the calling of the 5' RACE reads with MiXCR, one entry per CDR3 protein. The sample includes hundreds of thousands of distinct CDR3 sequences, about 16% of them seen just once. The sample taken for sequencing was PBMCs or a T cell subset sorted from them (not recorded which). All receptors derive from a man younger than 30 who had mild COVID-19 (a few samples of this study predate the infection). Cell type and time point are not known.

A few counts support this clonotype. The chain uses TRBV20-1 and TRBJ2-3; D is possibly TRBD1 (5 bases). With 7 bases removed from V and 0 bases from J, the gap between germline ends came to 14 bases. This CDR3 region has 14 residues. Germline V CDR1 and CDR2: DFQATT, SNEGSKA (reference sequence). The CDR3 reads CSVDSTSSTDTQYF. In nucleotides, the CDR3 is TGCAGTGTTGACAGCACTTCTAGCACAGATACGCAGTATTTT.

This clonotype is a singleton in its sample. This chain connects TRBV7-9 to TRBJ2-2; a possible D gene is TRBD1 (6 bases). The germline gives CDR1 SEHNR, CDR2 FQNEAQ (reference sequence). The germline V and J ends were trimmed by 11 bases and 6 bases, with 22 bases remaining between them. The CDR3 contains 15 residues. The CDR3 reads CAGTPRGVLSGELFF. As DNA, the CDR3 is TGTGCCGGGACGCCCAGGGGCGTATTGTCCGGGGAGCTGTTTTTT.

The chain carries TRBV7-2 and TRBJ2-2, with D perhaps TRBD1 or TRBD2 (6 bases each). The CDR3 sequence is 15 residues long. V dropped 7 bases and J dropped 6 bases, with 18 bases sitting between them. Germline CDR1 SGHTA, CDR2 FQGNSA. CDR3 in amino acids: CASTRVGGASGELFF. In DNA, the CDR3 is TGTGCCAGCACTCGAGTGGGGGGCGCGTCCGGGGAGCTGTTTTTT.

The chain joins TRBV6-2 or TRBV6-3 to TRBJ1-5; no clear D gene. V lost 7 bases and J lost 10, with 14 bases in between. CDR3 length: 12 residues. Germline V lookup: CDR1 MNHEY, CDR2 SVGEGT. This CDR3 reads CASNRPGGPQHF. For the CDR3, the DNA is TGTGCCAGCAACCGCCCCGGCGGCCCCCAGCATTTT.

In this sample, this clonotype turned up a few times. The chain has TRBV7-9 and TRBJ2-5; 8 nucleotides match TRBD1. The V segment lost 4 bases and the J segment 2 bases; nucleotides outside the gene matches: 6. Germline V CDR1 and CDR2: SEHNR, FQNEAQ (reference sequence). The CDR3 extends over 15 amino acids. The CDR3 DNA follows: TGTGCCAGCAGCTCCAGGGGGCTTCTTCAAGAGACCCAGTACTTC. Translating it yields CASSSRGLLQETQYF.

The rearrangement joins TRBV12-3 or TRBV12-4 to TRBJ2-6; 7 bases are shared with TRBD2. CDR3 size: 15 residues. Unmatched junction bases numbered 7, after V lost 5 bases and J lost 6 bases. CDR3 residues: CASSRRLAQANVLTF. CDR3 DNA: TGTGCCAGCAGTCGCCGACTAGCTCAGGCCAACGTCCTGACTTTC.

The sample holds a few counts of this clonotype. V and J are TRBV4-1 and TRBJ2-5, with D perhaps being TRBD1 or TRBD2 (5 bases each). Germline V gene lookup returns CDR1 MGHRA and CDR2 YSYEKL. CDR3 length: 15 residues. Trimming took 1 base from V and 4 from J, leaving 13 bases between them. DNA of the CDR3: TGCGCCAGCAGCCAAGGATCACTGGGACGAGAGACCCAGTACTTC. It yields the protein CASSQGSLGRETQYF.

The V gene is TRBV5-1, the J gene TRBJ2-1, with D perhaps matching TRBD2 (5 bases). The length of the CDR3 is 16 residues. Germline lookup yields CDR1 SGHRS and CDR2 YFSETQ. V lost 4 bases and J 2 bases, leaving 16 bases between the germline ends. In DNA form, the CDR3 reads TGCGCCAGCAGCCTCCAGCCGGGGTCAACCTACAATGAGCAGTTCTTC. It yields the protein CASSLQPGSTYNEQFF.

This clonotype turned up a few times. The rearrangement joins TRBV6-5 to TRBJ2-2; D gene ambiguous. Germline CDR1 reads MNHEY; CDR2 reads SVGAGI. V lost 4 bases and J lost 6, with 12 bases in between. This CDR3 comprises 14 residues. The CDR3 DNA reads TGTGCCAGCAGTTCTTTCAGGAGACCCGGGGAGCTGTTTTTT. It specifies CASSSFRRPGELFF.

This clonotype has a count of ten or more. This chain connects TRBV10-3 to TRBJ2-3, with 7 bases aligning to TRBD2. With 6 bases clipped from V and 5 bases from J, the junction kept 8 bases outside the gene matches. Germline V lookup: CDR1 ENHRY, CDR2 SYGVKD. This CDR3 comprises 14 residues. This CDR3 reads CAIRSGPGGDTQYF. CDR3 in DNA: TGTGCCATCAGGAGCGGGCCGGGAGGAGATACGCAGTATTTT.

This clonotype came up a few times. The V call is TRBV12-3 or TRBV12-4, the J call TRBJ1-4; 10 nucleotides match TRBD1. The CDR3 has 15 residues. J lost 7 bases, V lost 2 bases, and 4 bases had no gene match. This CDR3 is CASSLNRDRGEKLFF. Written as DNA, the CDR3 is TGTGCCAGCAGTTTAAACCGGGACAGGGGTGAAAAACTGTTTTTT.

This clonotype has more than one count but fewer than ten. The chain carries TRBV12-3 or TRBV12-4 and TRBJ2-1; tentatively, D is TRBD1 or TRBD2 (5 bases each). This CDR3 spans 16 amino acids. The V end was cut by 8 bases, the J end by 5 bases, with 22 bases between. Here the CDR3 DNA reads TGTGCCAGCTATTGGGACCCTAACGGGGAAAACAATGAGCAGTTCTTC. Protein sequence: CASYWDPNGENNEQFF.

This chain connects TRBV7-2 to TRBJ2-1, with TRBD2 identical over 8 bases. Unmatched junction bases numbered 11, after V lost 3 bases and J lost 4 bases. The CDR3 spans 17 residues. Germline-derived CDR1 and CDR2 are SGHTA and FQGNSA. This chain's CDR3 is CASSLDLFSGVYNEQFF. DNA of the CDR3: TGTGCCAGCAGCTTGGACCTATTTAGCGGGGTATACAATGAGCAGTTCTTC. Complete variable domain (other parts from reference TRBV7-2 and TRBJ2-1): GAGVSQSPSNKVTEKGKDVELRCDPISGHTALYWYRQSLGQGLEFLIYFQGNSAPDKSGLPSDRFSAERTGGSVSTLTIQRTQQEDSAVYLCASSLDLFSGVYNEQFFGPGTRLTVL.

The gene calls are TRBV20-1 and TRBJ1-2, with unresolved D. The ends were cut back, 4 bases at V and 1 base at J, with 10 bases in the middle. Germline V gene data show CDR1 as DFQATT and CDR2 as SNEGSKA (reference sequence). The CDR3 runs 13 residues. For the CDR3, the DNA is TGCAGTGCTAAAACGGGCTATAACTATGGCTACACCTTC. As protein: CSAKTGYNYGYTF.